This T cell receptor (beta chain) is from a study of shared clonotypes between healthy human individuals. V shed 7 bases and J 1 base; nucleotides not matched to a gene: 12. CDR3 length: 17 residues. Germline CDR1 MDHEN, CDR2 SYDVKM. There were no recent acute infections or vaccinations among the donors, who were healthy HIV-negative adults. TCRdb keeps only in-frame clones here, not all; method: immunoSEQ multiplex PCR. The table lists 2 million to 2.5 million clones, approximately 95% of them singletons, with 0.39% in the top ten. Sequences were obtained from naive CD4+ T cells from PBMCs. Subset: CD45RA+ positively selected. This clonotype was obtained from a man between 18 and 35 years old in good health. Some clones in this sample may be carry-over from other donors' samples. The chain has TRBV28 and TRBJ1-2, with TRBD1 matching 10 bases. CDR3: CASTHRGQGLLNYGYTF. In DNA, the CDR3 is TGTGCCAGCACCCACCGGGGACAGGGGCTACTTAACTATGGCTACACCTTC.